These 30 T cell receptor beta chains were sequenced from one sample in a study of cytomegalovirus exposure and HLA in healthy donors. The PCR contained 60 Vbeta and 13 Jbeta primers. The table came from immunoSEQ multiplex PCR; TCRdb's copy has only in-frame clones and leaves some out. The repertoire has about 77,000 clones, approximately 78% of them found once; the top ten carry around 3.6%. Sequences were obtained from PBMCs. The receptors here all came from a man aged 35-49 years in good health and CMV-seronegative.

The CDR3 loop reads CASSFTGGVPYEQYF. CDR3 DNA: TGTGCCAGCAGTTTCACAGGGGGAGTCCCCTACGAGCAGTACTTC. V gene TRBV27 combines with J gene TRBJ2-7; the match to TRBD1 covers 8 bases. The length of the CDR3 is 15 residues. Germline V lookup: CDR1 MNHEY, CDR2 SMNVEV (reference sequence). V gave up 3 bases and J gave up 2 bases; unmatched junction bases: 6.

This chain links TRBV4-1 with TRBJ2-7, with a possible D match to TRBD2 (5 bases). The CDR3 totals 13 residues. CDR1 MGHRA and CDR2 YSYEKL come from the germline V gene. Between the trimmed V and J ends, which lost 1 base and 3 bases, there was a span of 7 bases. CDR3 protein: CASSQGGIYEQYF. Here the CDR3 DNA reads TGCGCCAGCAGCCAAGGAGGGATCTACGAGCAGTACTTC.

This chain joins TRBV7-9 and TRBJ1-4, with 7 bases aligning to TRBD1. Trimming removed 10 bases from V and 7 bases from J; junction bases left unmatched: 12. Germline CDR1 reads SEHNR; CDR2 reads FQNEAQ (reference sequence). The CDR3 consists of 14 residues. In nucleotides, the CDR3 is TGTGCCACCCAGGGGGGCCCCAAGGGTGAAAAACTGTTTTTT. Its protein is CATQGGPKGEKLFF.

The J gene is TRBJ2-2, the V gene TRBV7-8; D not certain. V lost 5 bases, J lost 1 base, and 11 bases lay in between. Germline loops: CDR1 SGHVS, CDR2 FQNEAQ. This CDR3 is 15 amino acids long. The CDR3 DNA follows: TGTGCCAGCAGCCCCTCGGGTGGGAACACCGGGGAGCTGTTTTTT. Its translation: CASSPSGGNTGELFF. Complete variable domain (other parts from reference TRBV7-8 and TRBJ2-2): GAGVSQSPRYKVAKRGQDVALRCDPISGHVSLFWYQQALGQGPEFLTYFQNEAQLDKSGLPSDRFFAERPEGSVSTLKIQRTQQEDSAVYLCASSPSGGNTGELFFGEGSRLTVL.

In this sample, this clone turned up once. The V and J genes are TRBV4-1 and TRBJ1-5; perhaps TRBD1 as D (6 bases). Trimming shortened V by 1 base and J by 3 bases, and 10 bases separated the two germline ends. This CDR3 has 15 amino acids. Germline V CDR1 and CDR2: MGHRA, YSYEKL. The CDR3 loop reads CASSQGWTDNQPQHF. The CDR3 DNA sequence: TGCGCCAGCAGCCAAGGCTGGACAGACAATCAGCCCCAGCATTTT.

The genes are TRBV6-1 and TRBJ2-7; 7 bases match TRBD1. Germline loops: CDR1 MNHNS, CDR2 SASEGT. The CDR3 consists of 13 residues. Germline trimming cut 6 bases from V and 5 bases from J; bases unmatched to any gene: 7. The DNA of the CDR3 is TGTGCCAGCAGAAATACAGGGGCGGACGAGCAGTACTTC. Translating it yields CASRNTGADEQYF.

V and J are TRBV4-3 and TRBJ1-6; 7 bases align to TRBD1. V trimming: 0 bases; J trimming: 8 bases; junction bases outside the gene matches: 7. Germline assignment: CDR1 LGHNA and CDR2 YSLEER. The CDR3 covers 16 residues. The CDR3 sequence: CASSQDRTGGDSPLHF. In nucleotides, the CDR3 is TGCGCCAGCAGCCAAGATAGGACAGGAGGGGATTCACCCCTCCACTTT.

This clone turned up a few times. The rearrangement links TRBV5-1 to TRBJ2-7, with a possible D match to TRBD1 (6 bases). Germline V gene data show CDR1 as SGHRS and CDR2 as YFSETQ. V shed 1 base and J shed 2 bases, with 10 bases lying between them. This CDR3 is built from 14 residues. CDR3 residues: CASSLFTGTYEQYF. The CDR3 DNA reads TGCGCCAGCAGCTTGTTTACAGGGACCTACGAGCAGTACTTC.

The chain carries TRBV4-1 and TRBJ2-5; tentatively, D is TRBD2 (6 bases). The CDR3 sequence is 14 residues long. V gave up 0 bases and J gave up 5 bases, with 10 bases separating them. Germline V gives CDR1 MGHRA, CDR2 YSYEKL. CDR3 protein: CASSQEGGPETQYF. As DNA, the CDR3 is TGCGCCAGCAGCCAAGAAGGAGGGCCCGAGACCCAGTACTTC.

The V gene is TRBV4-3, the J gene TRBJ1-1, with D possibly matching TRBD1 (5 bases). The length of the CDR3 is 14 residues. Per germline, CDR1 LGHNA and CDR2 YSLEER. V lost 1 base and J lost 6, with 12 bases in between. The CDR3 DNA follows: TGCGCCAGCAGCCAAGGGGGGGGAGGGGCTGAAGCTTTCTTT. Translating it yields CASSQGGGGAEAFF.

The CDR3 reads CASSPSRNSPLHF. The DNA for the CDR3 is TGTGCCAGCAGCCCCTCCCGTAATTCACCCCTCCACTTT. J is TRBJ1-6 and V is TRBV13; no definite D call. The CDR3 spans 13 residues. V was pared by 5 bases and J by 6 bases, with 8 bases between. Looked up from germline, CDR1 is PRHDT and CDR2 is FYEKMQ (reference sequence).

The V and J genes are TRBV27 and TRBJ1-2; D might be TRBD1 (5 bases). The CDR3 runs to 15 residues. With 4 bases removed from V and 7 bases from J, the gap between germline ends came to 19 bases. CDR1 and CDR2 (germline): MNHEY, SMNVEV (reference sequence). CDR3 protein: CASSSLRGRLGGYTF. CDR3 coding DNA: TGTGCCAGCAGTTCGCTACGGGGGAGGTTGGGTGGCTACACCTTC.

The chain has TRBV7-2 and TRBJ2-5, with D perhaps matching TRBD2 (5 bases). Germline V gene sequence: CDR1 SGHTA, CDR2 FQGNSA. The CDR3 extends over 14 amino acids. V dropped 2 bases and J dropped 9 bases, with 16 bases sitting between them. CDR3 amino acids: CASSLNFGLPAQYF. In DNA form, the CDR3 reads TGTGCCAGCAGCTTAAATTTCGGACTTCCGGCCCAGTACTTC. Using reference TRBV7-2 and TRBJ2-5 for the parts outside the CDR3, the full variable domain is GAGVSQSPSNKVTEKGKDVELRCDPISGHTALYWYRQSLGQGLEFLIYFQGNSAPDKSGLPSDRFSAERTGGSVSTLTIQRTQQEDSAVYLCASSLNFGLPAQYFGPGTRLLVL.

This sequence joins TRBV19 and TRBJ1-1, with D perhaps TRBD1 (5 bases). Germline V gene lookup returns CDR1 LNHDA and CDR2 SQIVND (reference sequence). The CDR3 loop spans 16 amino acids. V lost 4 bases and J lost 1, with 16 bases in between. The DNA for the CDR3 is TGTGCCAGTAGTAAGAAGGGGCCCAAACCGAACACTGAAGCTTTCTTT. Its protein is CASSKKGPKPNTEAFF.

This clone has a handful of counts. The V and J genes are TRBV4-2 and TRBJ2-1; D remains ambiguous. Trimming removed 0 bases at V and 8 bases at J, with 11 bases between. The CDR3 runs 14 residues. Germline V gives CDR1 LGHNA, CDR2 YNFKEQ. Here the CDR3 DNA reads TGTGCCAGCAGCCAAGATCGTATAGAAGATGAGCAGTTCTTC. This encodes CASSQDRIEDEQFF.

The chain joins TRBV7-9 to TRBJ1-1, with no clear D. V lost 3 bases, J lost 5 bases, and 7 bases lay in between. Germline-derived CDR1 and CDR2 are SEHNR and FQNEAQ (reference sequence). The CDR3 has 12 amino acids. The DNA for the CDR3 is TGTGCCAGCAGCTTTCTGGCAACTGAAGCTTTCTTT. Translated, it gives CASSFLATEAFF.

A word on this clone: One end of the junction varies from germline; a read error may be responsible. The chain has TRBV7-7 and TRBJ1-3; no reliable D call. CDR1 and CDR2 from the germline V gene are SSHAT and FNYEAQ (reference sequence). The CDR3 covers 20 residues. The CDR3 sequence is CASSRIMECRVIDSGNTIYF. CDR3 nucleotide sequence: TGTGCTAGCAGCCGAATTATGGAGTGTCGAGTAATTGACTCTGGAAACACCATATATTTT.

CDR3 sequence reads: CSVESRRKAKNIQYF. The DNA of the CDR3 is TGCAGCGTTGAAAGCAGGCGCAAAGCCAAAAACATTCAGTACTTC. The chain carries TRBV29-1 and TRBJ2-4, with unresolved D. Germline V CDR1 and CDR2: SQVTM, ANQGSEA. The germline V and J ends were trimmed by 2 bases and 0 bases, with 11 bases remaining between them. The CDR3 has 15 amino acids.

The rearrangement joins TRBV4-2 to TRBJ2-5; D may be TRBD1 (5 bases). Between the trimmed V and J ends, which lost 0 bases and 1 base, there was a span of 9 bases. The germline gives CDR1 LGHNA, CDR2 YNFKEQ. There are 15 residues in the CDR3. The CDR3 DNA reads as TGTGCCAGCAGCCAAGATAGGGGAACCCAAGAGACCCAGTACTTC. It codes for CASSQDRGTQETQYF.

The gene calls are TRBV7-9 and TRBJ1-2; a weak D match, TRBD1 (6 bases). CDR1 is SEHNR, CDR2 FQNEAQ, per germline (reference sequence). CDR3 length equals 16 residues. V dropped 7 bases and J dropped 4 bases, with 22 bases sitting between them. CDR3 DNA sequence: TGTGCCAGCACCATTAACGGGGACACCGGGGCCTATGGCTACACCTTC. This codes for CASTINGDTGAYGYTF.

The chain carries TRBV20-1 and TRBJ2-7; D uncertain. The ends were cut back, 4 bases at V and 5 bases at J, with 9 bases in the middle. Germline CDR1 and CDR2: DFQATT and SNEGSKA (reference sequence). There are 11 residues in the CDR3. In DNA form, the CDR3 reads TGCAGTGCTACCGGGTCCCACGAGCAGTACTTC. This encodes CSATGSHEQYF.

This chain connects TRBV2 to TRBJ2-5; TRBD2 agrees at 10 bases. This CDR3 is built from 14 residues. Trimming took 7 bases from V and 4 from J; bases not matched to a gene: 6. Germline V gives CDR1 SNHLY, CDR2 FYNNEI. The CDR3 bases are TGTGCCAGCAACGGACTAGCGGACGCAGAGACCCAGTACTTC. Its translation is CASNGLADAETQYF.

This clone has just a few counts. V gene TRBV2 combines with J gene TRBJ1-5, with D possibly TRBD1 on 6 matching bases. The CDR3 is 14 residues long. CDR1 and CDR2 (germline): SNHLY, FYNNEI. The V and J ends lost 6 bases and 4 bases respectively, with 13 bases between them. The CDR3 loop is CASRQGSPNQPQHF. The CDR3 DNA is TGTGCCAGCAGGCAGGGGAGTCCTAATCAGCCCCAGCATTTT. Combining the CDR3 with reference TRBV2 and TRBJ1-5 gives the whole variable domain EPEVTQTPSHQVTQMGQEVILRCVPISNHLYFYWYRQILGQKVEFLVSFYNNEISEKSEIFDDQFSVERPDGSNFTLKIRSTKLEDSAMYFCASRQGSPNQPQHFGDGTRLSIL.

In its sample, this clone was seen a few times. The CDR3 DNA reads as TGTGCCAGCAGTTGGGACAGAAACACTGAAGCTTTCTTT. Translation: CASSWDRNTEAFF. This chain connects TRBV6-6 to TRBJ1-1; 7 bases are a match to TRBD1. Per the germline V gene, CDR1 is MNHNY and CDR2 is SVGAGI (reference sequence). Unmatched junction bases numbered 1, after V lost 4 bases and J lost 2 bases. This CDR3 comprises 13 residues.

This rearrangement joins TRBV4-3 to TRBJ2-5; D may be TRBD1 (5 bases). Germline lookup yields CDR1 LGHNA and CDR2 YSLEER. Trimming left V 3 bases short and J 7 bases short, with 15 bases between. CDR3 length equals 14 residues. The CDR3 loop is CASSHQQASWTQYF. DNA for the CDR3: TGCGCCAGCAGCCACCAACAGGCGTCTTGGACCCAGTACTTC.

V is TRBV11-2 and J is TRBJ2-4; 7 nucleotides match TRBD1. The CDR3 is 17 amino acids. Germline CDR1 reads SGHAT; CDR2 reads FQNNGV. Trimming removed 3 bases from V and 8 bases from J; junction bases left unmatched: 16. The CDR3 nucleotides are TGTGCCAGCAGCTTCGACAGGGACATCCGAGTGGAGCACATTCAGTACTTC. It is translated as CASSFDRDIRVEHIQYF.

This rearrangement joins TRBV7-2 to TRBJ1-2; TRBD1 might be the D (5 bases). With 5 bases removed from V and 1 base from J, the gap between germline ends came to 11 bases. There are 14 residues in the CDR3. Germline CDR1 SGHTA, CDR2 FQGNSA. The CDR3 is CASSPATVNYGYTF. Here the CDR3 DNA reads TGTGCCAGCAGCCCCGCGACAGTTAACTATGGCTACACCTTC.

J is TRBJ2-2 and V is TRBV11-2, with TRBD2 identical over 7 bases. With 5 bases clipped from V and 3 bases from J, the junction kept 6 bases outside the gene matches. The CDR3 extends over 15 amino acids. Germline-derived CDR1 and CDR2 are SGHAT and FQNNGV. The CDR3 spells CASSPRGRDTGELFF. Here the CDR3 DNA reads TGTGCCAGCAGCCCCCGGGGGAGGGACACCGGGGAGCTGTTTTTT.

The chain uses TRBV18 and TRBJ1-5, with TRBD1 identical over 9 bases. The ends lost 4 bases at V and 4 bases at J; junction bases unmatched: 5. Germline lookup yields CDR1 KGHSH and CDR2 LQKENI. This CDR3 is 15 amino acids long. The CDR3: CASSLTGTGNQPQHF. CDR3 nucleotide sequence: TGTGCCAGCTCACTAACCGGGACAGGGAATCAGCCCCAGCATTTT.

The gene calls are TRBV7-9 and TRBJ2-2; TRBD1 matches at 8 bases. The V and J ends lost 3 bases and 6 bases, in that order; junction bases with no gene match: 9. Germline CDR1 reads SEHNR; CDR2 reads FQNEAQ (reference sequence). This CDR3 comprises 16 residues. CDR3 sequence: CASSFSQQGDAGELFF. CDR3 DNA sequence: TGTGCCAGCAGCTTTAGTCAACAGGGGGACGCCGGGGAGCTGTTTTTT.